This T cell receptor beta chain originates from a study of blood T cells in healthy people across ages. This clonotype has just a few counts. For the second PCR, which ran for 7 to 11 cycles, a sample-barcoded 5' primer and a J-beta primer mix were used. Using its own MiXCR run on the 5' RACE reads, TCRdb lists one record per CDR3 protein. Of a few hundred thousand distinct CDR3 sequences listed, about 25% are singletons. Trimming at V came to 5 bases and at J to 3 bases, leaving 6 bases not matched to a gene. CDR1 and CDR2 from the germline V gene are DFQATT and SNEGSKA (reference sequence). This CDR3 comprises 14 residues. The same specimen was also included in a second study, on T cells of mothers and their children.

The chain combines TRBV20-1 with TRBJ2-7; the match to TRBD2 covers 11 bases. Sequenced material: blood. This receptor was taken from a boy between 2 and 10 years old in good health. CDR3: CSARPGTSGYEQYF. The CDR3 bases are TGCAGTGCTCGCCCGGGGACTAGCGGCTACGAGCAGTACTTC.